The source of this T cell receptor (beta chain) is a study of cytomegalovirus exposure and HLA in healthy donors. Trimming took 3 bases from V and 2 from J; bases not matched to a gene: 4. Germline values: CDR1 MRHNA, CDR2 SNTAGT. CDR3 length: 15 residues. PCR employed 60 Vbeta and 13 Jbeta primers. Assay used: immunoSEQ multiplex PCR; TCRdb lists only in-frame clones, some missing. The sample lists 45,000 to 60,000 clones, approximately 72% occurring once. The sequenced sample consisted of PBMCs. The genes are TRBV6-4 and TRBJ2-3; TRBD2 matches 8 bases. This clonotype originated in a woman aged 50 to 60 in good health and CMV-seronegative. The CDR3 bases are TGTGCCAGCAGTGAGGGCGGGGGGTCCACAGATACGCAGTATTTT. It yields the protein CASSEGGGSTDTQYF.